The rows below give T cell receptor beta chains drawn from one sample of a study of blood T cell repertoires in COVID-19. Using immunoSEQ multiplex PCR, the repertoire was profiled, and TCRdb retains in-frame clones only, with some absent. The sample contains about 250,000 clones, over 75% of which appear only once. Sequences were obtained from PBMCs or T cells enriched from blood (not recorded which). Every receptor here comes from a woman between 18 and 30 years old who had recovered from COVID-19. Both conserved end residues are part of each CDR3. The order of the fields is clone size, V gene, D gene, J gene, CDR3 DNA, CDR3 protein. A D gene is named only where the DNA matches it firmly. The size entry is marked missing in some rows and otherwise reads once, few, many or a size class.

clone size: -
V gene: TRBV7-6
D gene: TRBD1
J gene: TRBJ2-2
CDR3 DNA: TGTGCCAGCAGCTTAGGGACAGGGTCTAACACCGGGGAGCTGTTTTTT
CDR3 protein: CASSLGTGSNTGELFF

clone size: many
V gene: TRBV6-2/TRBV6-3
D gene: -
J gene: TRBJ2-7
CDR3 DNA: TGTGCCAGCAGTTGGACGGGATACGAGCAGTACTTC
CDR3 protein: CASSWTGYEQYF

clone size: -
V gene: TRBV23-1
D gene: TRBD1
J gene: TRBJ1-2
CDR3 DNA: TGCGCCAGCAGTCAAACACGGGACAGGGTTCGCGGCGGCTACACCTTC
CDR3 protein: CASSQTRDRVRGGYTF

clone size: -
V gene: TRBV9
D gene: -
J gene: TRBJ1-4
CDR3 DNA: TGTGCCAGCAGTGATACGGGAGGGAGTAATGAAAAACTGTTTTTT
CDR3 protein: CASSDTGGSNEKLFF

clone size: few
V gene: TRBV4-2
D gene: TRBD2
J gene: TRBJ2-1
CDR3 DNA: TGTGCCAGCAGCCAGCGGGAGGAGCAGTTCTTC
CDR3 protein: CASSQREEQFF

clone size: -
V gene: TRBV27
D gene: -
J gene: TRBJ2-7
CDR3 DNA: TGTGCCAGCAGCCCCGGGGGCTACGAGCAGTACTTC
CDR3 protein: CASSPGGYEQYF

clone size: -
V gene: TRBV3-1/TRBV3-2
D gene: -
J gene: TRBJ1-6
CDR3 DNA: TGTGCCAGCAGCCAAGATTTGGCAGTGAATTCACCCCTCCACTTT
CDR3 protein: CASSQDLAVNSPLHF

clone size: -
V gene: TRBV7-8
D gene: TRBD1
J gene: TRBJ1-5
CDR3 DNA: TGTGCCAGCAGCCTTGGACAGGGGAATCAGCCCCAGCATTTT
CDR3 protein: CASSLGQGNQPQHF

clone size: -
V gene: TRBV2
D gene: TRBD2
J gene: TRBJ2-1
CDR3 DNA: TGTGCCAGCAGTGAAACTCTCCCAGCGGGGGGGCGAAATGAGCAGTTCTTC
CDR3 protein: CASSETLPAGGRNEQFF

clone size: once
V gene: TRBV23-1
D gene: -
J gene: TRBJ1-2
CDR3 DNA: TGCGCCAGACAAGCGGGGCCGAACTATGGCTACACCTTC
CDR3 protein: CARQAGPNYGYTF

clone size: -
V gene: TRBV7-6
D gene: -
J gene: TRBJ1-1
CDR3 DNA: TGTGCCAGCAGCCTTTTCGCGTGGGCGCCGAACACTGAAGCTTTCTTT
CDR3 protein: CASSLFAWAPNTEAFF

clone size: -
V gene: TRBV18
D gene: -
J gene: TRBJ2-6
CDR3 DNA: TGTGCCAGCTCACCCGTTTCTGGGGCCAACGTCCTGACTTTC
CDR3 protein: CASSPVSGANVLTF

clone size: once
V gene: TRBV12-3/TRBV12-4
D gene: -
J gene: TRBJ2-3
CDR3 DNA: TGTGCCAGCAAGGCGGGAGATACGCAGTATTTT
CDR3 protein: CASKAGDTQYF

clone size: -
V gene: TRBV3-1/TRBV3-2
D gene: TRBD2
J gene: TRBJ2-1
CDR3 DNA: TGTGCCAGCAGCCAGGGACTAGGGTCATACAATGAGCAGTTCTTC
CDR3 protein: CASSQGLGSYNEQFF

clone size: -
V gene: TRBV3-1/TRBV3-2
D gene: -
J gene: TRBJ1-6
CDR3 DNA: TGTGCCAGCAGCCAAGTTCCGAATTCACCCCTCCACTTT
CDR3 protein: CASSQVPNSPLHF

clone size: -
V gene: TRBV18
D gene: TRBD2
J gene: TRBJ2-7
CDR3 DNA: TGTGCCAGCTCACCACGAGCGGCTAGCGGGGGGGCCTACGAGCAGTACTTC
CDR3 protein: CASSPRAASGGAYEQYF

clone size: -
V gene: TRBV7-3
D gene: TRBD1
J gene: TRBJ1-2
CDR3 DNA: TGTGCCAGCAGCTTATACGACCGGGACAGGGGGAGCTACACCTTC
CDR3 protein: CASSLYDRDRGSYTF

clone size: -
V gene: TRBV5-1
D gene: -
J gene: TRBJ1-1
CDR3 DNA: TGCGCCAGCAGCTTAACAGGGAACACTGAAGCTTTCTTT
CDR3 protein: CASSLTGNTEAFF

clone size: few
V gene: TRBV10-3
D gene: -
J gene: TRBJ1-1
CDR3 DNA: TGTGCCATCAGCCCCAGAGGGAAGGGCCCGAACACTGAAGCTTTCTTT
CDR3 protein: CAISPRGKGPNTEAFF

clone size: -
V gene: TRBV15
D gene: -
J gene: TRBJ1-1
CDR3 DNA: TGTGCCACCAGCTCTACCTCCGGAGGGGACACTGAAGCTTTCTTT
CDR3 protein: CATSSTSGGDTEAFF

clone size: -
V gene: TRBV7-6
D gene: -
J gene: TRBJ2-1
CDR3 DNA: TGTGCCAGCAGCTTCCCACTTCTTGAGCAGTTCTTC
CDR3 protein: CASSFPLLEQFF

clone size: -
V gene: TRBV30
D gene: -
J gene: TRBJ1-2
CDR3 DNA: TGTGCCTGGGCGACCGGGGGGCTAGTTGGCTACACCTTC
CDR3 protein: CAWATGGLVGYTF

clone size: -
V gene: TRBV7-8
D gene: -
J gene: TRBJ2-3
CDR3 DNA: TGTGCCAGCAGCTTCGCTAGCTTTGATACGCAGTATTTT
CDR3 protein: CASSFASFDTQYF

clone size: -
V gene: TRBV9
D gene: TRBD1
J gene: TRBJ1-2
CDR3 DNA: TGTGCCAGCAGCCGTAGGGGACAGGGGTTGGGTGGCTACACCTTC
CDR3 protein: CASSRRGQGLGGYTF

clone size: -
V gene: TRBV4-1
D gene: -
J gene: TRBJ2-2
CDR3 DNA: TGCGCCAGCAGCCAAGTAGGGGCGGACGGGGAGCTGTTTTTT
CDR3 protein: CASSQVGADGELFF

clone size: -
V gene: TRBV5-1
D gene: TRBD1
J gene: TRBJ1-1
CDR3 DNA: TGCGCCAGCAGAGGCGGGGGACAGGGGAACACTGAAGCTTTCTTT
CDR3 protein: CASRGGGQGNTEAFF

clone size: -
V gene: TRBV2
D gene: -
J gene: TRBJ1-1
CDR3 DNA: TGTGCCAGCAGCCTAGCTTACGGGGGGAACACTGAAGCTTTCTTT
CDR3 protein: CASSLAYGGNTEAFF

clone size: once
V gene: TRBV5-1
D gene: -
J gene: TRBJ1-2
CDR3 DNA: TGCGCCAGCAGCTTGGGCGGGGTAGGAGGCTACACCTTC
CDR3 protein: CASSLGGVGGYTF

clone size: few
V gene: TRBV19
D gene: -
J gene: TRBJ1-5
CDR3 DNA: TGTGCCAGTAGTATAGCCCAGAATCAGCCCCAGCATTTT
CDR3 protein: CASSIAQNQPQHF

clone size: -
V gene: TRBV11-2
D gene: -
J gene: TRBJ1-1
CDR3 DNA: TGTGCCAGCAGCTTAGTAGTCCAGGCCCAGGGAACTGAAGCTTTCTTT
CDR3 protein: CASSLVVQAQGTEAFF

clone size: once
V gene: TRBV28
D gene: TRBD1
J gene: TRBJ2-7
CDR3 DNA: TGTGCCAGCAGTTTACCGACAGGGCCCTTAGACGAGCAGTACTTC
CDR3 protein: CASSLPTGPLDEQYF

clone size: -
V gene: TRBV28
D gene: -
J gene: TRBJ1-1
CDR3 DNA: TGTGCCAGCAGTTTCGGCGGCACGCCATCCACTGAAGCTTTCTTT
CDR3 protein: CASSFGGTPSTEAFF

clone size: -
V gene: TRBV13
D gene: -
J gene: TRBJ1-2
CDR3 DNA: TGTGCCAGCAGCTTAGATGGGAGGTACGGCTACACCTTC
CDR3 protein: CASSLDGRYGYTF

clone size: -
V gene: TRBV7-9
D gene: -
J gene: TRBJ1-2
CDR3 DNA: TGTGCCAGCAGCTTGTCTCTGGGGGGTCACGATGGCTACACCTTC
CDR3 protein: CASSLSLGGHDGYTF

clone size: -
V gene: TRBV12-3/TRBV12-4
D gene: -
J gene: TRBJ1-1
CDR3 DNA: TGTGCCAGCAGCAAGGACGGAGGGACTGAAGCTTTCTTT
CDR3 protein: CASSKDGGTEAFF

clone size: -
V gene: TRBV9
D gene: TRBD1
J gene: TRBJ2-1
CDR3 DNA: TGTGCCAGCAGCGGCCCCCGGGACAGGGATTACTCGGCACTACTCAATGAGCAGTTCTTC
CDR3 protein: CASSGPRDRDYSALLNEQFF

clone size: -
V gene: TRBV28
D gene: -
J gene: TRBJ1-5
CDR3 DNA: TGTGCCAGCAGTTTAGGACAGCGGAGCGGCAATCAGCCCCAGCATTTT
CDR3 protein: CASSLGQRSGNQPQHF

clone size: -
V gene: TRBV6-5
D gene: -
J gene: TRBJ1-1
CDR3 DNA: TGTGCCAGCAGTTTCTCCGTGAACACTGAAGCTTTCTTT
CDR3 protein: CASSFSVNTEAFF

clone size: once
V gene: TRBV19
D gene: TRBD1
J gene: TRBJ1-2
CDR3 DNA: TGTGCCAGTATTTCCCTACAGGGGGCAAACTATGGCTACACCTTC
CDR3 protein: CASISLQGANYGYTF

clone size: -
V gene: TRBV6-5
D gene: -
J gene: TRBJ1-3
CDR3 DNA: TGTGCCAGCAGTCATCAGGGGAGAGGAAACACCATATATTTT
CDR3 protein: CASSHQGRGNTIYF

clone size: -
V gene: TRBV9
D gene: TRBD1
J gene: TRBJ1-1
CDR3 DNA: TGTGCCAGCAGCAGGGGCGCAGGGGGGAGGACCACTGAAGCTTTCTTT
CDR3 protein: CASSRGAGGRTTEAFF